What follows are 32 T cell receptor beta chains derived from one specimen sequenced in a study of Ad26.COV2.S vaccination and SARS-CoV-2 variants. Treatment in this sample: roughly 18 received Ad26.COV2.S at low or high dose, single or two shots; about 5 received placebo; per-sample allocation not given. The samples date from day 63 after the first vaccine or placebo injection. Libraries were prepared by immunoSEQ multiplex PCR; TCRdb keeps only in-frame clonotypes and omits some of them. The data hold 350,000 to 400,000 clones, with approximately 86% observed a single time. The specimen was peripheral blood, collected in a trial of Ad26.COV2.S vaccine versus placebo. The receptors originated from a person between 18 and 60 years old who received the Ad26.COV2.S COVID-19 vaccine or a placebo.

V is TRBV6-5 and J is TRBJ2-2; possibly TRBD2 for D (6 bases). The CDR3 sequence is 16 residues long. Germline V gene lookup returns CDR1 MNHEY and CDR2 SVGAGI. V lost 4 bases and J lost 5, with 17 bases in between. The CDR3 here is CASSSIEAAGTGELFF. CDR3 in DNA: TGTGCCAGCAGTTCTATTGAGGCGGCGGGGACCGGGGAGCTGTTTTTT.

This chain links TRBV10-2 with TRBJ2-7, with 13 bases lining up with TRBD2. This CDR3 spans 15 amino acids. Germline V lookup: CDR1 WSHSY, CDR2 SAAADI. With V trimmed by 6 bases and J by 3 bases, 5 bases remained unmatched. CDR3 amino acids: CASSTSGGGFYEQYF. CDR3 coding DNA: TGCGCCAGCAGCACTAGCGGGGGGGGTTTCTACGAGCAGTACTTC.

The table lists this clone with a count of one. CDR3 protein: CASSLGWRGYNEQFF. The CDR3 nucleotides read TGCGCCAGCAGCTTGGGTTGGCGGGGATACAATGAGCAGTTCTTC. J is TRBJ2-1 and V is TRBV5-1; TRBD2 might be the D (6 bases). This CDR3 region has 15 residues. Between the trimmed V and J ends, which lost 0 bases and 4 bases, there was a span of 11 bases. Germline CDR1 is SGHRS and CDR2 is YFSETQ.

The chain is built from TRBV5-1 and TRBJ2-1; maybe TRBD1 (7 bases). The CDR3 runs to 16 residues. V gave up 4 bases and J gave up 0 bases, with 14 bases separating them. Germline V gene data show CDR1 as SGHRS and CDR2 as YFSETQ. The CDR3 sequence: CASSPGDRSSYNEQFF. In DNA form, the CDR3 reads TGCGCCAGCAGCCCGGGGGACAGAAGCTCCTACAATGAGCAGTTCTTC.

This clone has just one count. This sequence joins TRBV7-8 and TRBJ1-5, with D perhaps matching TRBD1 (6 bases). The CDR3 sequence is 18 residues long. CDR1 SGHVS and CDR2 FQNEAQ come from the germline V gene. V was cut by 2 bases and J by 7 bases, with 24 bases left in between. The CDR3 bases are TGTGCCAGCAGCTTAAAAGGGGCAGGGGAAGGGTCAATCCAGCCCCAGCATTTT. As protein: CASSLKGAGEGSIQPQHF.

With regard to this clone: A junction boundary mismatches the germline segment, possibly from a read error. The rearrangement links TRBV7-7 to TRBJ1-1; D gene unclear. The CDR3 has 13 residues. Germline lookup yields CDR1 SSHAT and CDR2 FNYEAQ (reference sequence). In DNA form, the CDR3 reads TGTGCTAGCAGCTTATCGGAGGAGGGTGAAGCTTTCTTT. Translated, it gives CASSLSEEGEAFF.

The chain recombines TRBV4-3 with TRBJ1-2; tentative D call: TRBD1 (6 bases). This CDR3 has 15 amino acids. CDR1 is LGHNA, CDR2 YSLEER, per germline. Trimming took 4 bases from V and 4 from J, leaving 16 bases between them. This chain's CDR3 is CASSPGDRPLYGYTF. CDR3 sequence (DNA): TGCGCCAGCAGCCCAGGGGACCGACCACTCTATGGCTACACCTTC.

This clone was seen just once. The V call is TRBV10-2, the J call TRBJ2-5, with TRBD2 matching 8 bases. After removal of 1 base from V and 4 bases from J, the junction contained 8 bases not matched to a gene. CDR3 length equals 16 residues. Germline V lookup: CDR1 WSHSY, CDR2 SAAADI. The CDR3 spells CASSEWLAGFGETQYF. DNA of the CDR3: TGCGCCAGCAGTGAGTGGTTAGCGGGGTTTGGAGAGACCCAGTACTTC.

The rearrangement uses TRBV30 and TRBJ2-1; D is unresolved. Germline V gene data show CDR1 as GTSNPN and CDR2 as SVGIG (reference sequence). With 6 bases removed from V and 6 bases from J, the gap between germline ends came to 9 bases. The CDR3 loop spans 11 amino acids. Here the CDR3 reads CACTNSNEQFF. The DNA for the CDR3 is TGTGCCTGTACCAATAGCAATGAGCAGTTCTTC.

This chain uses TRBV7-6 with TRBJ2-3; 9 bases are a match to TRBD2. The CDR3 spans 17 residues. In germline, CDR1 is SGHVS, CDR2 FNYEAQ. After removal of 4 bases from V and 7 bases from J, the junction contained 15 bases not matched to a gene. The CDR3 region has the DNA TGTGCCAGCAGCTCCCCCGGCGGGCTAGCGGGGTGGCATACGCAGTATTTT. It yields the protein CASSSPGGLAGWHTQYF.

V and J are TRBV4-1 and TRBJ2-5; 7 bases fit TRBD2. Germline V gene sequence: CDR1 MGHRA, CDR2 YSYEKL. The CDR3 extends over 16 amino acids. V shed 1 base, J shed 5 bases, and the junction held 10 bases outside the gene matches. CDR3 nucleotide sequence: TGCGCCAGCAGCCAAGCTTGGAGCGGGGCGGGGGAGACCCAGTACTTC. Encoded protein: CASSQAWSGAGETQYF.

The chain uses TRBV4-3 and TRBJ1-2; 11 positions agree with TRBD1. Per germline, CDR1 LGHNA and CDR2 YSLEER. With V trimmed by 3 bases and J by 2 bases, 2 bases remained unmatched. This CDR3 spans 15 amino acids. CDR3 amino acids: CASSHRTGGNYGYTF. The CDR3 nucleotides read TGCGCCAGCAGCCATCGGACAGGGGGCAACTATGGCTACACCTTC.

The gene calls are TRBV5-1 and TRBJ1-1, with D perhaps TRBD1 (6 bases). Germline V CDR1 and CDR2: SGHRS, YFSETQ. CDR3 length equals 14 residues. The V gene lost 3 bases and the J gene lost 4 bases, with 13 bases spanning the gap. The CDR3 sequence is CASSYTGLSTEAFF. In nucleotides, the CDR3 is TGCGCCAGCAGCTACACAGGGTTGAGCACTGAAGCTTTCTTT.

The V and J genes are TRBV19 and TRBJ1-2; 10 bases map to TRBD1. Germline CDR1 reads LNHDA; CDR2 reads SQIVND (reference sequence). V shed 7 bases, J shed 6 bases, and the junction held 8 bases outside the gene matches. The CDR3 extends over 14 amino acids. The CDR3 loop is CASTPAGTGDGYTF. In DNA, the CDR3 is TGTGCCAGTACCCCGGCCGGGACAGGGGATGGCTACACCTTC.

The CDR3: CASRRQGEAEAFF. The CDR3 DNA is TGTGCCAGTAGGAGACAGGGCGAGGCTGAAGCTTTCTTT. The genes are TRBV19 and TRBJ1-1; 7 bases are a match to TRBD1. The CDR3 spans 13 residues. The V and J ends lost 6 bases and 6 bases, in that order; junction bases with no gene match: 7. Germline values: CDR1 LNHDA, CDR2 SQIVND (reference sequence).

This clone was picked up a small number of times. This chain connects TRBV6-6 to TRBJ1-2; weak D call: TRBD1 (5 bases). This CDR3 is built from 13 residues. Deletions cut 6 bases from V and 2 bases from J, with 10 bases between. Germline V gives CDR1 MNHNY, CDR2 SVGAGI (reference sequence). CDR3 bases: TGTGCCAGCAGCACCGACAGAAACTATGGCTACACCTTC. Amino acid sequence: CASSTDRNYGYTF.

The chain links TRBV7-8 to TRBJ2-7; TRBD2 matches at 9 bases. This CDR3 spans 14 amino acids. The germline V gene has CDR1 SGHVS and CDR2 FQNEAQ. The V and J ends lost 5 bases and 5 bases, in that order; junction bases with no gene match: 7. The CDR3, as DNA: TGTGCCAGCAGCCGACTAGCGGAGGGGCACGAGCAGTACTTC. It is translated as CASSRLAEGHEQYF.

This clone was counted a single time. The chain combines TRBV11-3 with TRBJ2-7, with TRBD1 identical over 7 bases. J was trimmed by 1 base and V by 0 bases; bases with no gene match: 3. Per the germline V gene, CDR1 is SGHNT and CDR2 is YENEEA. CDR3 length: 15 amino acids. CDR3 bases: TGTGCCAGCAGCTTAGACGACAGGGTGTCCTACGAGCAGTACTTC. It encodes CASSLDDRVSYEQYF.

The chain uses TRBV5-6 and TRBJ1-2; D remains ambiguous. Germline assignment: CDR1 SGHDT and CDR2 YYEEEE. This CDR3 is built from 14 residues. V was trimmed by 1 base and J by 5 bases, leaving 12 bases between them. This CDR3 is CASSLSLREYGYTF. In nucleotides, the CDR3 is TGTGCCAGCAGCTTGTCTTTAAGGGAATATGGCTACACCTTC.

The chain combines TRBV6-5 with TRBJ2-3; D perhaps matches TRBD2 (5 bases). The CDR3 extends over 12 amino acids. Germline V gene lookup returns CDR1 MNHEY and CDR2 SVGAGI. Trimming stripped 5 bases from V and 6 bases from J, with 9 bases between. Written as DNA, the CDR3 is TGTGCCAGCAGTCCAGGACTGGATACGCAGTATTTT. This gives the protein CASSPGLDTQYF.

The genes are TRBV4-2 and TRBJ1-1; unclear D gene. The V gene's germline CDR1 is LGHNA and CDR2 YNFKEQ. The CDR3 length is 16 residues. V was clipped by 0 bases and J by 6 bases, with 17 bases between them. The CDR3 nucleotides are TGTGCCAGCAGCCAAGATTGGCGAGCCAGCTCTTCTGAAGCTTTCTTT. Encoded protein: CASSQDWRASSSEAFF.

The rearrangement links TRBV10-2 to TRBJ2-7; 7 bases line up with TRBD1. CDR1 is WSHSY, CDR2 SAAADI, per germline. CDR3 length equals 13 residues. The J segment lost 4 bases and the V segment lost 5 bases, leaving 5 bases of the junction unmatched. The CDR3 coding sequence is TGCGCCAGCAGTCGGGACAGCCAGTACGAGCAGTACTTC. It translates to CASSRDSQYEQYF.

The V call is TRBV2, the J call TRBJ2-3; D possibly corresponds to TRBD2 (5 bases). V dropped 5 bases and J dropped 4 bases, with 10 bases sitting between them. Germline V gene data show CDR1 as SNHLY and CDR2 as FYNNEI. The CDR3 extends over 13 amino acids. The CDR3 sequence is CASSRGFSDTQYF. The CDR3 DNA sequence: TGTGCCAGCAGTCGGGGTTTTTCAGATACGCAGTATTTT.

The CDR3 DNA reads TGTGCCAGCAGTCTACAGGGATCCTCACCCCTCCACTTT. The encoded protein is CASSLQGSSPLHF. The rearrangement joins TRBV12-3 or TRBV12-4 to TRBJ1-6; possibly TRBD1 for D (6 bases). The CDR3 consists of 13 residues. The V gene lost 5 bases and the J gene lost 10 bases, with 12 bases spanning the gap.

The chain employs TRBV18 and TRBJ1-2; D is uncertain. The CDR3 spans 14 residues. CDR1 is KGHSH, CDR2 LQKENI, per germline. V was pared by 3 bases and J by 4 bases, with 12 bases between. Here the CDR3 reads CASSPKSEGYGYTF. The CDR3 DNA follows: TGTGCCAGCTCACCTAAGTCGGAGGGCTATGGCTACACCTTC.

This clone came up once. The chain has TRBV30 and TRBJ2-7, with D perhaps matching TRBD1 or TRBD2 (5 bases each). Germline V lookup: CDR1 GTSNPN, CDR2 SVGIG (reference sequence). This CDR3 spans 16 amino acids. With 1 base removed from V and 7 bases from J, the gap between germline ends came to 23 bases. DNA for the CDR3: TGTGCCTGGAGTGCCCCGGGACGCCCTTTGATTGGGGAGCAGTACTTC. Protein sequence: CAWSAPGRPLIGEQYF.

The chain combines TRBV4-3 with TRBJ1-4; TRBD1 aligns across 8 bases. Germline V CDR1 and CDR2: LGHNA, YSLEER. This CDR3 contains 13 residues. V lost 8 bases, J lost 6 bases, and 5 bases stayed unmatched. In nucleotides, the CDR3 is TGCGCCAGCTCGACAGGGGATGATGAAAAACTGTTTTTT. Protein sequence: CASSTGDDEKLFF.

This clone was counted a few times. The rearrangement links TRBV5-6 to TRBJ2-7; no firm D call. The CDR3 is 15 amino acids. Looked up from germline, CDR1 is SGHDT and CDR2 is YYEEEE. The germline V and J ends were trimmed by 4 bases and 3 bases, with 17 bases remaining between them. The CDR3, as DNA: TGTGCCAGCAGCCACGGCAGACCCCTCGGCTACGAGCAGTACTTC. Translation gives CASSHGRPLGYEQYF.

The CDR3 DNA sequence: TGTGCCAGCAGCCAAGATCACCCTAGACAGGGGGACGGCTACACCTTC. Its protein is CASSQDHPRQGDGYTF. The chain employs TRBV3-1 (or the pseudogene TRBV3-2) and TRBJ1-2, with 9 bases identical to TRBD1. There are 16 residues in the CDR3. Germline loops: CDR1 LGHDT, CDR2 YNNKEL (reference sequence). J gave up 8 bases and V 0 bases, and 10 bases lay outside the gene matches.

This clone was seen more than once but under ten times. The V call is TRBV18, the J call TRBJ1-5; possibly TRBD1 for D (6 bases). Trimming stripped 3 bases from V and 1 base from J, with 16 bases between. The CDR3 covers 17 residues. Germline loops: CDR1 KGHSH, CDR2 LQKENI. As DNA, the CDR3 is TGTGCCAGCTCACCCCAAGGGGGGGCGCAAAGCAATCAGCCCCAGCATTTT. Translation: CASSPQGGAQSNQPQHF.

V gene TRBV5-1 combines with J gene TRBJ1-5; D is ambiguous. The CDR3 is 15 amino acids. V lost 0 bases to trimming and J lost 2 bases, with 9 bases between them. CDR1 is SGHRS and CDR2 is YFSETQ in the germline V gene. CDR3 in amino acids: CASSLEGIRNQPQHF. Written as DNA, the CDR3 is TGCGCCAGCAGCTTGGAAGGGATTCGCAATCAGCCCCAGCATTTT.

This clone was detected once. This sequence joins TRBV24-1 and TRBJ2-3; perhaps TRBD1 as D (5 bases). This CDR3 comprises 13 residues. Germline V CDR1 and CDR2: KGHDR, SFDVKD. The ends were cut back, 3 bases at V and 8 bases at J, with 11 bases in the middle. CDR3 sequence reads: CATSDAREPTQYF. CDR3 bases: TGTGCCACCAGTGATGCCAGGGAACCTACGCAGTATTTT.